This TCR beta chain was recovered during a study of blood T cell repertoires in COVID-19. At the level of the study: Spain, Italy and the United States supplied samples that represented acute and convalescent COVID-19.

The cohort comprised adults aged roughly 18 to 95 years residing in under 25 US areas. Cohort allocation depended upon clinical history that participants reported. V was pared by 0 bases and J by 2 bases, with 10 bases between. The CDR3 length is 14 residues. Per germline, CDR1 GTSNPN and CDR2 SVGIG (reference sequence). Under the authors' procedure: Cell counts per sample came from amplifying reference gene primers. The table came from immunoSEQ multiplex PCR; TCRdb's copy has only in-frame clones and leaves some out. V and J calls and clone size are those listed in that table; D and trimming were worked out from the DNA. The sample comprises approximately 290,000 clones, around 90% of which are singletons, and 4% to 5.5% rests with the top ten.

V gene TRBV30 combines with J gene TRBJ2-5, with unresolved D. Sequencing was performed on PBMCs or T cells enriched from blood (not recorded which). The source of this sequence is a woman between 18 and 30 years old with acute COVID-19. The CDR3 DNA reads TGTGCCTGGAGTGTACTGCGCAATCAAGAGACCCAGTACTTC. Protein product: CAWSVLRNQETQYF.